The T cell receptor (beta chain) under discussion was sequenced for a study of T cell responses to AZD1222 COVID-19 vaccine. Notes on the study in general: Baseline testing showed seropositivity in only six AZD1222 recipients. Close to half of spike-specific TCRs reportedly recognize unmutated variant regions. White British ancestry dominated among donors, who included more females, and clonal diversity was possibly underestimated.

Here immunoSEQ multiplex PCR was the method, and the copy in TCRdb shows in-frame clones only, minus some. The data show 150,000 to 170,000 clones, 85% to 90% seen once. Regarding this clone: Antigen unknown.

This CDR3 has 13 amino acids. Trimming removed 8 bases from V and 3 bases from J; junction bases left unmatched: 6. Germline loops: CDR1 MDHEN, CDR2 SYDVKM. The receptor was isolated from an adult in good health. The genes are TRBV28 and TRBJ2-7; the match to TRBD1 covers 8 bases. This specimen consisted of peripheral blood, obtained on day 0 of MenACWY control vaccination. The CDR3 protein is CASAGQGFYEQYV. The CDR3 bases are TGTGCCAGCGCCGGACAGGGTTTCTACGAGCAGTACGTC.